This T cell receptor beta chain emerged from a study of blood T cell repertoires in COVID-19. Study overall: Specimens from acute and convalescent COVID-19 originated in the United States, Italy and Spain. From T cells, B-cell-depleted T cells, or PBMCs came the material, which was cDNA or gDNA.

Authors' methods: Scientists estimated how many nucleated cells there were by amplifying reference gene primers. Only in-frame clones appear in the TCRdb table, and some are missing; sequencing was by immunoSEQ multiplex PCR. The V and J calls and clone size come from that table; D and trimming were worked out from the DNA. The sample contains 50,000 to 70,000 clones, roughly 82% of which appear only once. Note on this clone: A junction end diverges from the germline sequence, so it may reflect a read error.

The receptor's source is a woman aged 55-69 years with acute or convalescent COVID-19. The sample taken for sequencing was peripheral blood.

The CDR3 reads CATSQGGGGNYGYTF. For the CDR3, the DNA is TGTGCCACCAGCCAAGGAGGGGGGGGCAACTATGGCTACACCTTC. J is TRBJ1-2 and V is TRBV3-1 (or the pseudogene TRBV3-2); D might be TRBD1 (6 bases). CDR1 and CDR2 (germline): LGHDT, YNNKEL (reference sequence). The CDR3 is made up of 15 amino acids.